This T cell receptor beta chain comes out of a study of Graves' ophthalmopathy and Graves' hyperthyroidism. General study findings and limits: It was with about 68% sensitivity and about 72% specificity that the model predicted ophthalmopathy progression.

CDR1 is KGHDR, CDR2 SFDVKD, per germline. CDR3 length: 17 residues. Losses at the gene ends were 3 bases for V and 4 bases for J; bases not matched to a gene: 5. Ophthalmopathy donors' eye disease showed moderate-to-severe activity, CAS of at least 3, NOSPECS of at least 4 and duration under 3 months. PBMCs originated in about 9.8 ml of fresh peripheral blood. For this clonotype: What it recognizes is unknown.

TCR beta CDR3 amplification used RNA transcripts. First-round RT-PCR employed HTBI primers, with a second-round multiplex PCR after it. TCRdb recomputed calls from the multiplex PCR reads with MiXCR, one row per CDR3 protein. The table shows about 740,000 distinct CDR3 sequences, with roughly two fifths occurring only once. This sequence originates from an adult man with Graves' ophthalmopathy. This chain connects TRBV24-1 to TRBJ2-2, with 12 bases lining up with TRBD2. The sequencing input was peripheral blood. The CDR3 here is CATSDPRTSGVTGELFF. In nucleotides, the CDR3 is TGTGCCACCAGTGATCCCCGGACTAGCGGGGTCACCGGGGAGCTGTTTTTT.